Shown below are 25 T cell receptor beta chains from a single sample sequenced in a study of cytomegalovirus exposure and HLA in healthy donors. PCR employed 60 Vbeta and 13 Jbeta primers. Sequencing was performed with immunoSEQ multiplex PCR; in TCRdb, only in-frame clones are kept and a portion is missing. The sample table sets out 65,000 to 85,000 clones. Sequencing used PBMCs. The source of these receptors is a woman in her thirties in good health and CMV-seronegative.

The gene calls are TRBV6-1 and TRBJ1-5; 7 bases align to TRBD1. In germline, CDR1 is MNHNS, CDR2 SASEGT. The CDR3 loop spans 13 amino acids. V lost 6 bases, J lost 8 bases, and 7 bases stayed unmatched. CDR3 sequence reads: CASRGDSDEPQHF. The CDR3 nucleotides read TGTGCCAGCAGAGGGGACAGCGACGAGCCCCAGCATTTT.

This chain uses TRBV29-1 with TRBJ2-7; tentative D call: TRBD2 (7 bases). The germline V gene encodes CDR1 SQVTM and CDR2 ANQGSEA. CDR3 size: 14 residues. The V and J ends lost 6 bases and 7 bases respectively, with 22 bases between them. The CDR3 region is CSVSSGDYSEEQYF. CDR3 DNA: TGCAGCGTCTCCTCAGGGGACTATTCTGAGGAGCAGTACTTC.

The chain employs TRBV14 and TRBJ2-1; 9 bases fit TRBD1. With V trimmed by 3 bases and J by 15 bases, 9 bases remained unmatched. The CDR3 consists of 13 residues. Germline CDR1 SGHDN, CDR2 FVKESK. The CDR3 region has the DNA TGTGCCAGCAGCCAGGAGTACAGGGGGCCACGGTTCTTC. It yields the protein CASSQEYRGPRFF.

The chain employs TRBV7-9 and TRBJ1-1; D is perhaps TRBD1 (5 bases). Trimming took 1 base from V and 1 from J, leaving 16 bases between them. The length of the CDR3 is 17 residues. Germline V gene lookup returns CDR1 SEHNR and CDR2 FQNEAQ (reference sequence). CDR3 region: CASSLVVGNRRNTEAFF. The CDR3 DNA is TGTGCCAGCAGCTTAGTGGTAGGGAACAGGCGGAACACTGAAGCTTTCTTT.

V usage is TRBV29-1 and J usage is TRBJ2-1; 11 bases align to TRBD2. Germline V gives CDR1 SQVTM, CDR2 ANQGSEA. This CDR3 is 17 amino acids long. V shed 8 bases, J shed 5 bases, and the junction held 17 bases outside the gene matches. CDR3 DNA sequence: TGCAGCTTACCAGGGACTAGCGGACGGTCTTCCGACAATGAGCAGTTCTTC. The encoded protein is CSLPGTSGRSSDNEQFF.

The chain recombines TRBV27 with TRBJ2-7, with TRBD1 matching 8 bases. The germline CDR1 and CDR2 sequences are MNHEY and SMNVEV (reference sequence). Losses at the gene ends were 2 bases for V and 5 bases for J; bases not matched to a gene: 8. The CDR3 totals 15 residues. The CDR3 loop is CASSLGQGAANEQYF. CDR3 in DNA: TGTGCCAGCAGTTTAGGGCAGGGGGCGGCAAACGAGCAGTACTTC.

The J gene is TRBJ1-1, the V gene TRBV5-4, with 10 bases fitting TRBD1. CDR3 size: 16 residues. Trimming removed 4 bases from V and 7 bases from J; junction bases left unmatched: 13. In germline, CDR1 is SGHNT, CDR2 YYREEE (reference sequence). The CDR3 protein is CASSPRPGTGVGEAFF. CDR3 nucleotide sequence: TGTGCCAGCAGCCCCCGTCCCGGGACAGGGGTGGGTGAAGCTTTCTTT.

This chain joins TRBV4-1 and TRBJ1-5, with D unclear. The CDR3 contains 15 residues. CDR1 is MGHRA, CDR2 YSYEKL, per germline. V gave up 4 bases and J gave up 4 bases, with 14 bases separating them. CDR3 sequence: CASSLGSTSNQPQHF. In nucleotides, the CDR3 is TGCGCCAGCAGCCTTGGGTCGACATCTAATCAGCCCCAGCATTTT.

The J gene is TRBJ2-6, the V gene TRBV30; D is perhaps TRBD1 (5 bases). Germline V gene sequence: CDR1 GTSNPN, CDR2 SVGIG (reference sequence). The CDR3 has 14 residues. V gave up 2 bases and J gave up 8 bases, with 13 bases separating them. CDR3 sequence: CAWSLERTSNVLTF. The CDR3 nucleotides read TGTGCCTGGAGTCTAGAGAGGACATCCAACGTCCTGACTTTC.

The V gene is TRBV2, the J gene TRBJ1-1; 7 positions match TRBD1. In germline, CDR1 is SNHLY, CDR2 FYNNEI. The CDR3 loop spans 16 amino acids. Unmatched junction bases numbered 9, after V lost 4 bases and J lost 1 base. The CDR3 region has the DNA TGTGCCAGCAGTGTGGTTCTCGACAGGGCGAACACTGAAGCTTTCTTT. It encodes CASSVVLDRANTEAFF.

V gene TRBV28 combines with J gene TRBJ1-4; no clear D. Trimming left V 6 bases short and J 7 bases short, with 12 bases between. Germline CDR1 and CDR2: MDHEN and SYDVKM. This CDR3 has 13 residues. CDR3 loop: CASRPTVGEKLFF. CDR3 DNA: TGTGCCAGCAGACCTACAGTGGGTGAAAAACTGTTTTTT. The full variable domain, its missing parts supplied by reference TRBV28 and TRBJ1-4, is DVKVTQSSRYLVKRTGEKVFLECVQDMDHENMFWYRQDPGLGLRLIYFSYDVKMKEKGDIPEGYSVSREKKERFSLILESASTNQTSMYLCASRPTVGEKLFFGSGTQLSVL.

J is TRBJ2-3 and V is TRBV30, with a tentative D call TRBD1 (6 bases). The germline V gene has CDR1 GTSNPN and CDR2 SVGIG (reference sequence). The V end was cut by 5 bases, the J end by 2 bases, with 8 bases between. The CDR3 consists of 12 residues. Written as DNA, the CDR3 is TGTGCCTGGGGGGACACCACAGATACGCAGTATTTT. Its translation is CAWGDTTDTQYF.

V is TRBV5-1 and J is TRBJ2-3; D uncertain. The CDR3 sequence is 12 residues long. Trimming cost V 0 bases and J 6 bases, with 5 bases left between them. CDR1 and CDR2 from the germline V gene are SGHRS and YFSETQ. The CDR3 DNA is TGCGCCAGCAGCTTGGACGGTGATACGCAGTATTTT. Encoded protein: CASSLDGDTQYF.

V is TRBV9 and J is TRBJ1-1, with 7 bases fitting TRBD1. J was trimmed by 0 bases and V by 0 bases; bases with no gene match: 5. Germline V gives CDR1 SGDLS, CDR2 YYNGEE. This CDR3 has 16 amino acids. The CDR3 sequence: CASSVVGGQVNTEAFF. CDR3 nucleotides: TGTGCCAGCAGCGTAGTGGGAGGACAGGTGAACACTGAAGCTTTCTTT.

The chain has TRBV4-3 and TRBJ1-4; 9 bases match TRBD1. The CDR3 covers 15 residues. J was trimmed by 6 bases and V by 0 bases; bases with no gene match: 2. Germline CDR1 is LGHNA and CDR2 is YSLEER. This CDR3 is CASSQEWTGDEKLFF. Written as DNA, the CDR3 is TGCGCCAGCAGCCAAGAGTGGACAGGGGATGAAAAACTGTTTTTT.

About this clone itself: The junction shows a germline mismatch at one end, possibly a read error. This rearrangement joins TRBV7-9 to TRBJ2-7; 10 bases align to TRBD2. Germline V CDR1 and CDR2: SEHNR, FQNEAQ (reference sequence). The CDR3 sequence is 12 residues long. In DNA form, the CDR3 reads TGTGCCAGCAGATTAGCGGGAGGTGAGCAGTACTTC. Translated, it gives CASRLAGGEQYF.

This rearrangement joins TRBV29-1 to TRBJ2-3; 10 bases align to TRBD2. Germline-derived CDR1 and CDR2 are SQVTM and ANQGSEA. Losses at the gene ends were 4 bases for V and 5 bases for J; bases not matched to a gene: 6. CDR3 length equals 14 residues. For the CDR3, the DNA is TGCAGCGTTGGAGGACTAGCGGCTCTAGATACGCAGTATTTT. Its protein product is CSVGGLAALDTQYF.

The genes are TRBV4-1 and TRBJ2-7; D gene ambiguous. The germline V gene encodes CDR1 MGHRA and CDR2 YSYEKL. The length of the CDR3 is 13 residues. The ends were cut back, 3 bases at V and 6 bases at J, with 12 bases in the middle. The CDR3 DNA is TGCGCCAGCAGCCAGTTCCTAGGTGGCGAGCAGTACTTC. It codes for CASSQFLGGEQYF.

The gene calls are TRBV5-1 and TRBJ2-7; possibly TRBD1 for D (6 bases). There are 15 residues in the CDR3. Germline V lookup: CDR1 SGHRS, CDR2 YFSETQ. V gave up 3 bases and J gave up 5 bases, with 18 bases separating them. For the CDR3, the DNA is TGCGCCAGCAGCTGGGTGGGGGCCCCCAGGGACGAGCAGTACTTC. Protein product: CASSWVGAPRDEQYF.

About this clone itself: One end of the junction varies from germline; a read error may be responsible. The V gene is TRBV7-7, the J gene TRBJ2-1; a possible D gene is TRBD2 (6 bases). The CDR3 length is 15 residues. Germline lookup yields CDR1 SSHAT and CDR2 FNYEAQ (reference sequence). Here the CDR3 DNA reads TGTGCTAGCAGCTTAGACGGGGGTAGCTACAATGAGCAGTTCTTC. Translating gives CASSLDGGSYNEQFF.

The chain recombines TRBV13 with TRBJ2-7; no clear D. V gave up 3 bases and J gave up 2 bases, with 5 bases separating them. This CDR3 has 12 residues. CDR1 is PRHDT, CDR2 FYEKMQ, per germline (reference sequence). The CDR3 is CASSLEPYEQYF. The DNA of the CDR3 is TGTGCCAGCAGCTTGGAGCCCTACGAGCAGTACTTC.

The V gene is TRBV5-6, the J gene TRBJ1-2; 7 bases agree with TRBD1. Germline CDR1 is SGHDT and CDR2 is YYEEEE. Trimming cost V 0 bases and J 4 bases; bases outside gene matches: 6. The CDR3 runs 15 residues. The CDR3 nucleotides are TGTGCCAGCAGCTTGGCTCCCCGGGACAGCTATGGCTACACCTTC. Protein product: CASSLAPRDSYGYTF.

The chain is built from TRBV30 and TRBJ2-7; 9 bases map to TRBD1. Germline V gene data show CDR1 as GTSNPN and CDR2 as SVGIG (reference sequence). With 1 base clipped from V and 3 bases from J, the junction kept 7 bases outside the gene matches. This CDR3 has 15 amino acids. The CDR3 sequence is CAWSAKDRGDYEQYF. As DNA, the CDR3 is TGTGCCTGGAGTGCAAAGGACAGGGGTGACTACGAGCAGTACTTC.

The chain uses TRBV27 and TRBJ2-1; 9 nucleotides agree with TRBD2. CDR1 is MNHEY, CDR2 SMNVEV, per germline (reference sequence). V lost 7 bases to trimming and J lost 8 bases; unmatched junction nucleotides: 3. The CDR3 loop spans 12 amino acids. CDR3 DNA: TGTGCCAGCATAGCGGGGGCGGATGAGCAGTTCTTC. It is translated as CASIAGADEQFF.

This rearrangement joins TRBV18 to TRBJ2-7, with 8 bases matching TRBD1. The ends lost 2 bases at V and 3 bases at J; junction bases unmatched: 6. Looked up from germline, CDR1 is KGHSH and CDR2 is LQKENI. The CDR3 is 15 residues long. This CDR3 reads CASSPGQGGDYEQYF. The CDR3 region has the DNA TGTGCCAGCTCACCAGGACAGGGTGGGGACTACGAGCAGTACTTC.